Included here is one T cell receptor (beta chain) sequence, with context. Its specificity is not known. This same CDR3 is encoded by further DNA sequences in the sample. The authors distributed each subset's genomic DNA evenly over several immunoSEQ plates. Clones were read by immunoSEQ multiplex PCR, and TCRdb kept only the in-frame ones, dropping some. This repertoire shows around 200,000 clones, about 66% found once; its top ten account for over 9.5%. These data come from a study of shared clonotypes between healthy human individuals. Study-level results: Clonotypes shared by all four sorted-subset donors had higher generation probabilities than non-shared clonotypes.

The germline CDR1 and CDR2 sequences are SGHAT and FQNNGV. The CDR3 extends over 13 amino acids. The V end lost 6 bases, the J end lost 4 bases, and 12 bases lay between the germline ends. The V gene is TRBV11-2, the J gene TRBJ1-2; D ambiguous. The TCR sequence derives from a man between 25 and 39 years old in good health. Sequencing was done on a sample of memory CD4+ T cells sorted from blood. This sample's subset: CD45RA-negative fraction. The CDR3, as DNA: TGTGCCAGCAGTGTCGGGCAGAGCTATGGCTACACCTTC. This encodes CASSVGQSYGYTF.